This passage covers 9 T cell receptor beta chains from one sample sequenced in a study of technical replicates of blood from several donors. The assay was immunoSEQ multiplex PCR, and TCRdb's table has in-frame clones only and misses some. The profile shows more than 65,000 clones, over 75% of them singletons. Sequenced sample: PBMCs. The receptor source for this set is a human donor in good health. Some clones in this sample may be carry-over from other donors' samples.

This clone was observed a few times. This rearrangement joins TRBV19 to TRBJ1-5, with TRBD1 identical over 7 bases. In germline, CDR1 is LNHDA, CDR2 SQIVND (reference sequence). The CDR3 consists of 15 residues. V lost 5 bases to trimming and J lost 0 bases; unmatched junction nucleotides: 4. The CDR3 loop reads CASSGTAYSNQPQHF. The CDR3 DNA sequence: TGTGCCAGTAGTGGGACAGCTTATAGCAATCAGCCCCAGCATTTT. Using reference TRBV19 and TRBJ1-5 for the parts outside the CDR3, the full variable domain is DGGITQSPKYLFRKEGQNVTLSCEQNLNHDAMYWYRQDPGQGLRLIYYSQIVNDFQKGDIAEGYSVSREKKESFPLTVTSAQKNPTAFYLCASSGTAYSNQPQHFGDGTRLSIL.

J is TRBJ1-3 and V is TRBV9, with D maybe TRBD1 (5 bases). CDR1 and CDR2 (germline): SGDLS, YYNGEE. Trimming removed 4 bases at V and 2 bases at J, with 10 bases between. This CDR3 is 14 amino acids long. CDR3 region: CASSSPGAGNTIYF. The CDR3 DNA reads TGTGCCAGCAGCTCCCCGGGGGCTGGAAACACCATATATTTT.

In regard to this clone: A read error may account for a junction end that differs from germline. CDR3 bases: TGTGCCAGCAGTTCTTCAGGGGGCGCGCACTTC. Protein sequence: CASSSSGGAHF. The chain joins TRBV28 to TRBJ2-5; 8 nucleotides align to TRBD1. Germline loops: CDR1 MDHEN, CDR2 SYDVKM. The CDR3 sequence is 11 residues long.

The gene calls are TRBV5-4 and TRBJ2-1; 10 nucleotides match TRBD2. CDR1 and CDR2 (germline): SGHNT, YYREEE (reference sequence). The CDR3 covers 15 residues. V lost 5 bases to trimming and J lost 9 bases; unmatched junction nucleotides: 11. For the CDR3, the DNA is TGTGCCAGCAGTCCCGGAACTAGCGGGAACGGTGAGCAGTTCTTC. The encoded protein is CASSPGTSGNGEQFF.

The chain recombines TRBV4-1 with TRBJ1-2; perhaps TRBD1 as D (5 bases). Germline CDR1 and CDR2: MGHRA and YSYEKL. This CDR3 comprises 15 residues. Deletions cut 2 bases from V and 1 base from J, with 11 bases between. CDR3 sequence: CASSQTQGFNYGYTF. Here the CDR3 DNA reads TGCGCCAGCAGCCAAACCCAGGGATTTAACTATGGCTACACCTTC.

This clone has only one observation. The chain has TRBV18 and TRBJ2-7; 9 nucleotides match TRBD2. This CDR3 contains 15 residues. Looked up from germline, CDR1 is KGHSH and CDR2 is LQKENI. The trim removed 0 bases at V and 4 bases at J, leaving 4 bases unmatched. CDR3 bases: TGTGCCAGCTCACCACCTAGCGGGAGTGGATACGAGCAGTACTTC. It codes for CASSPPSGSGYEQYF.

The CDR3 region has the DNA TGCGCCAGCAGCCAAGATTGGGGGCGACTAGCGGGTAGCACAGATACGCAGTATTTT. This encodes CASSQDWGRLAGSTDTQYF. This chain uses TRBV4-3 with TRBJ2-3; 10 bases fit TRBD2. The CDR3 covers 19 residues. Trimming at V came to 0 bases and at J to 0 bases, leaving 9 bases not matched to a gene. Germline V gives CDR1 LGHNA, CDR2 YSLEER.

The CDR3 spells CASSLVAGGTDTQYF. CDR3 coding DNA: TGTGCCAGCAGCTTGGTAGCGGGCGGCACAGATACGCAGTATTTT. This chain uses TRBV5-6 with TRBJ2-3; TRBD2 matches at 7 bases. Germline V gene data show CDR1 as SGHDT and CDR2 as YYEEEE. CDR3 length equals 15 residues. With V trimmed by 0 bases and J by 1 base, 2 bases remained unmatched.

The CDR3 is CASSQVTGYQETQYF. CDR3 nucleotide sequence: TGTGCCAGCAGCCAAGTAACAGGGTACCAAGAGACCCAGTACTTC. V and J are TRBV4-2 and TRBJ2-5; possibly TRBD1 for D (6 bases). The germline CDR1 and CDR2 sequences are LGHNA and YNFKEQ. This CDR3 region has 15 residues. V dropped 1 base and J dropped 0 bases, with 9 bases sitting between them.